This T cell receptor beta chain emerged from a study of CD8 T cells in Susac syndrome. This CDR3 has 13 residues. V lost 5 bases and J lost 5; bases outside the gene matches: 3. This clonotype was detected once. Reverse transcription of roughly 0.45 to 1 ug RNA was carried out with random hexamers. TCRdb used MiXCR to reprocess the immunoSEQ multiplex PCR reads, holding one entry per CDR3 protein. The repertoire holds around 190,000 distinct CDR3 sequences, approximately 94% seen once, with 0.12% in the top ten. This TCR was recovered from a human donor with Susac syndrome. V gene TRBV12-3 or TRBV12-4 combines with J gene TRBJ2-7; 10 bases align to TRBD1. The sample comprised CD4+ T cells from PBMCs. CDR3 nucleotide sequence: TGTGCCAGCAGTCCCGGGACAGGGGACGAGCAGTACTTC. Translating it yields CASSPGTGDEQYF.